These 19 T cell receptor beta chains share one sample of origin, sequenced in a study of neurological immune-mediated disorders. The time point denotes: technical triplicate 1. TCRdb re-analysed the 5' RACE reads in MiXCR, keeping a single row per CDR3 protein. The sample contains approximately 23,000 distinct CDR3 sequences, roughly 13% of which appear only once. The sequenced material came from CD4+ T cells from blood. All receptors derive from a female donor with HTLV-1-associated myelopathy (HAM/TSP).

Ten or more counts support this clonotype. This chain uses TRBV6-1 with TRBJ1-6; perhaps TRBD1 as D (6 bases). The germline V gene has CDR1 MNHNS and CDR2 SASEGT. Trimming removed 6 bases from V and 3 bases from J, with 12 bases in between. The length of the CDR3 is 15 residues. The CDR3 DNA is TGTGCCAGCAGAGGCCCACAGGGCTATAATTCACCCCTCCACTTT. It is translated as CASRGPQGYNSPLHF.

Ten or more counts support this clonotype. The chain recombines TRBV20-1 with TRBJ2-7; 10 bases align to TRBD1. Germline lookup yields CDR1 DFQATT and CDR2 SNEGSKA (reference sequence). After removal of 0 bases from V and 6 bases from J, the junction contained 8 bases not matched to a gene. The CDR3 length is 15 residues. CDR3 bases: TGCAGTGCTAGAGATCGTCGACAGGGGGCAGGCGAGCAGTACTTC. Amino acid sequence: CSARDRRQGAGEQYF.

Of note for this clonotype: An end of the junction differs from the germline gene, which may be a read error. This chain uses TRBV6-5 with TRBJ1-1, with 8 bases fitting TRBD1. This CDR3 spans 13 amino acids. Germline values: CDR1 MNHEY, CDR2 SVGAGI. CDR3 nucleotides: TGTGCCAACAGTCCCGGGACAGGCACGGAAGCTTTCTTT. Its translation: CANSPGTGTEAFF.

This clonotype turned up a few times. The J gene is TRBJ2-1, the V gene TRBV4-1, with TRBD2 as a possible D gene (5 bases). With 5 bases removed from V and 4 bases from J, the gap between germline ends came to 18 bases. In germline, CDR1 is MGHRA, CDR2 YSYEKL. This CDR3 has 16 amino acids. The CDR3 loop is CASSTPDGLAYNEQFF. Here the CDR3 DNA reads TGCGCCAGCAGCACCCCGGATGGGCTAGCATACAATGAGCAGTTCTTC.

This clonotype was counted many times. The CDR3, as DNA: TGTGCCAGCAGCTCCCAGGGCGCCTACGAGCAGTACTTC. Protein sequence: CASSSQGAYEQYF. This rearrangement joins TRBV7-2 to TRBJ2-7; D may be TRBD1 (5 bases). Germline-derived CDR1 and CDR2 are SGHTA and FQGNSA. Trimming took off 4 bases at V and 2 bases at J, with 9 bases between the two ends. This CDR3 spans 13 amino acids.

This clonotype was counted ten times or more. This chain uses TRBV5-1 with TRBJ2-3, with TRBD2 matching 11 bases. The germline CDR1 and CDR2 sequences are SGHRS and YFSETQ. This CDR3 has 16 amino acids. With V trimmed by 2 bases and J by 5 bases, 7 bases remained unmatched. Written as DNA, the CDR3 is TGCGCCAGCAGCTTCGGGACTAGCGGATGGGGAGATACGCAGTATTTT. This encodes CASSFGTSGWGDTQYF.

CDR3: CASRRDRRYGYTF. Here the CDR3 DNA reads TGTGCCAGCAGGCGGGACAGACGGTATGGCTACACCTTC. The chain has TRBV11-2 and TRBJ1-2; 7 nucleotides align to TRBD1. The CDR3 totals 13 residues. CDR1 is SGHAT, CDR2 FQNNGV, per germline. J lost 5 bases, V lost 6 bases, and 6 bases had no gene match.

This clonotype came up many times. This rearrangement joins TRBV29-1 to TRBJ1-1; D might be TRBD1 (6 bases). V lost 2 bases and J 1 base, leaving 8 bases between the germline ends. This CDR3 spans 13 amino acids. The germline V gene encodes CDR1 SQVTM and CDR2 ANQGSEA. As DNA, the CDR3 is TGCAGCGTTGAACGGGGACAGAACACTGAAGCTTTCTTT. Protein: CSVERGQNTEAFF.

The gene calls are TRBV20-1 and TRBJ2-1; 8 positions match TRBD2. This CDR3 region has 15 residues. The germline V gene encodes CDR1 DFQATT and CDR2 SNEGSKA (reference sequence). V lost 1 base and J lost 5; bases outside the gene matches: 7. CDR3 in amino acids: CSARGTGGRDNEQFF. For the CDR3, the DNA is TGCAGTGCTAGAGGAACGGGGGGGCGGGACAATGAGCAGTTCTTC.

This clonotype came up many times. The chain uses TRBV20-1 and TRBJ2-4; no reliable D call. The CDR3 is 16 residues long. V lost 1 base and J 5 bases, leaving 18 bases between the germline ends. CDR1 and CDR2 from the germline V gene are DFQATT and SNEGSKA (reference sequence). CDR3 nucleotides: TGCAGTGCTAGAGGAGATGGGTTGGATGGGGAAAACATTCAGTACTTC. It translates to CSARGDGLDGENIQYF.

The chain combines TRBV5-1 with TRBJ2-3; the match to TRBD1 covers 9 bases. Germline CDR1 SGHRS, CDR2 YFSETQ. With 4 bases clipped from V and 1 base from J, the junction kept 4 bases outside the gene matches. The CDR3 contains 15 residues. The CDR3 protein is CASSQQGAGTDTQYF. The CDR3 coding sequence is TGCGCCAGCAGCCAACAGGGGGCAGGCACAGATACGCAGTATTTT.

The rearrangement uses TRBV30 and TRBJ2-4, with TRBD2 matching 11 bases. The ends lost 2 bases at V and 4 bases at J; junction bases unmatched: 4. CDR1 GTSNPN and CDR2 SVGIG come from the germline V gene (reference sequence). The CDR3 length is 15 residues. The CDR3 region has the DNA TGTGCCTGGAGTAAGGGACTAGCGGTTAAAAACATTCAGTACTTC. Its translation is CAWSKGLAVKNIQYF. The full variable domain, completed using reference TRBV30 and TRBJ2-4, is SQTIHQWPATLVQPVGSPLSLECTVEGTSNPNLYWYRQAAGRGLQLLFYSVGIGQISSEVPQNLSASRPQDRQFILSSKKLLLSDSGFYLCAWSKGLAVKNIQYFGAGTRLSVL.

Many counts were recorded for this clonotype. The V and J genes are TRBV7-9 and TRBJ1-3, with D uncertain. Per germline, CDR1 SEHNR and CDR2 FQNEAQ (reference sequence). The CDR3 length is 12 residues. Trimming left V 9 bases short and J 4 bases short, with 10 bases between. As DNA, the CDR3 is TGTGCCAGGGATGGGCCCGGAAACACCATATATTTT. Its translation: CARDGPGNTIYF.

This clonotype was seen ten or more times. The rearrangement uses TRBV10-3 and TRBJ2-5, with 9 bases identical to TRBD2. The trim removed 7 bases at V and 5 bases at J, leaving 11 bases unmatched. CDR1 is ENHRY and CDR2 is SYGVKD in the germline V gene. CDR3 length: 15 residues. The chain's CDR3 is CAIKPGTSNAETQYF. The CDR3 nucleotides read TGTGCCATCAAGCCCGGGACTAGCAATGCTGAGACCCAGTACTTC.

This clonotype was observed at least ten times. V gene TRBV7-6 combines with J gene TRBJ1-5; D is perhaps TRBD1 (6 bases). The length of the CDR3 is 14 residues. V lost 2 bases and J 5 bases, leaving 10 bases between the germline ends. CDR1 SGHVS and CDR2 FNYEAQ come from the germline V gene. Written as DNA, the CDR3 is TGTGCCAGCAGCTTATCAGGGGCGGATCAGCCCCAGCATTTT. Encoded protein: CASSLSGADQPQHF.

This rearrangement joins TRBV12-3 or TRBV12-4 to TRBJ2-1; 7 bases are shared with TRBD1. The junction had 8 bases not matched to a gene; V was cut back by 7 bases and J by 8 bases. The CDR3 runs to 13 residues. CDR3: CASNIQGVYEQFF. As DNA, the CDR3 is TGTGCCAGCAATATTCAGGGGGTGTATGAGCAGTTCTTC.

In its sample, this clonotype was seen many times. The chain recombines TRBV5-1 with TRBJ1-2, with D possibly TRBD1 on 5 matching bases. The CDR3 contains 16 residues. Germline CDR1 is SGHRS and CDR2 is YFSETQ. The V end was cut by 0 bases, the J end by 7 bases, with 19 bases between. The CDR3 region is CASSLAVGGMRSGYTF. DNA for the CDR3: TGCGCCAGCAGCTTGGCCGTTGGGGGTATGCGATCTGGCTACACCTTC. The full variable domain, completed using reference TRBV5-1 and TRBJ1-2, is KAGVTQTPRYLIKTRGQQVTLSCSPISGHRSVSWYQQTPGQGLQFLFEYFSETQRNKGNFPGRFSGRQFSNSRSEMNVSTLELGDSALYLCASSLAVGGMRSGYTFGSGTRLTVV.

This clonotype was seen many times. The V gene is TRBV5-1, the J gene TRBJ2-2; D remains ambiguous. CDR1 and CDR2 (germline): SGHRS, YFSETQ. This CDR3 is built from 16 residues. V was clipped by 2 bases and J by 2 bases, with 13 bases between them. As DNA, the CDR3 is TGCGCCAGCAGCTTAACCCAAGACACCAACACCGGGGAGCTGTTTTTT. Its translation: CASSLTQDTNTGELFF.

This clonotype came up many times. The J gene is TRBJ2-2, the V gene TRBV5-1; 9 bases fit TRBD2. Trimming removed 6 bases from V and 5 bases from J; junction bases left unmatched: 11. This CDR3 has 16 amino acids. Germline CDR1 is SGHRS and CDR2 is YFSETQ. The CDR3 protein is CASTGVGAGGTGELFF. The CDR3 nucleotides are TGCGCCAGCACCGGGGTCGGAGCGGGAGGTACCGGGGAGCTGTTTTTT.